This is a list of T cell receptor beta chains from one sample in a study of response to subunit inactivated influenza vaccine. TCRdb re-analysed the RT-PCR reads in MiXCR, keeping a single row per CDR3 protein. The repertoire consists of around 850,000 distinct CDR3 sequences, with about 18% occurring once and the leading ten covering approximately 11%. Sequencing used PBMCs from blood, obtained less than 6 days after vaccination. Every receptor here comes from a man aged 50 to 60 who received an inactivated influenza vaccine. Each CDR3 is given with its conserved first and last residue. The D gene is left open where the match is weak. Rows give clone size only sometimes, using once, few, many, or a class for an expanded clone.

>NA|NA|TRBV7-2|TRBJ2-1
TGTGCCAGCAGCTTAGCGGGAGACCTTCACTCCTACAATGAGCAGTTCTTC
CASSLAGDLHSYNEQFF
>NA|few|TRBV30|TRBJ2-3
TGTGCCTGGAGTGTAGGGGGGAGCACAGATACGCAGTATTTT
CAWSVGGSTDTQYF
>NA|NA|TRBV7-2|TRBJ1-4
TGTGCCAGCTCTCCCCGGCGAGGGAAACTGTTTTTT
CASSPRRGKLFF
>TRBD2|NA|TRBV4-2|TRBJ2-7
TGTGCCAGCAGCCAAGAACCAGCGGGAGTCTACGAGCAGTACTTC
CASSQEPAGVYEQYF
>NA|NA|TRBV7-2|TRBJ2-7
TGTGCCAGCAGCCCCGACAGGCGCGCCTACGAGCAGTACTTC
CASSPDRRAYEQYF
>TRBD1|NA|TRBV5-1|TRBJ1-6
TGCGCCAGCAGCTTGACAGGGGATACACCCCTCCACTTT
CASSLTGDTPLHF
>TRBD2|few|TRBV15|TRBJ2-1
TGTGCCGCAGCGGGGGAAAACTACAATGAGCAGTTCTTC
CAAAGENYNEQFF
>TRBD1|NA|TRBV6-1|TRBJ2-1
TGTGCCAGCAGGGGACAGGTAGGGCTTACGACGAAGCAGTTCTTC
CASRGQVGLTTKQFF
>NA|NA|TRBV7-6|TRBJ2-2
TGTGCCAGCAGCTCCATGGCGGGTACTACCGGGGAGCTGTTTTTT
CASSSMAGTTGELFF
>TRBD1|NA|TRBV4-2|TRBJ1-4
TGTGCCAGCAGCCCCGAGGAGGCGGGACAGGGAGATGAAAAACTGTTTTTT
CASSPEEAGQGDEKLFF
>TRBD1|few|TRBV9|TRBJ2-3
TGTGCCAGCAGTGACACAGGGGGCGCAGATACGCAGTATTTT
CASSDTGGADTQYF
>NA|NA|TRBV12-3/TRBV12-4|TRBJ1-5
TGTGCCAGCAGGCAGGGGACGGTCGGCAATCAGCCCCAGCATTTT
CASRQGTVGNQPQHF
>NA|few|TRBV19|TRBJ1-5
TGTGCCAGTAGTATATCGGTAAATCAGCCCCAGCATTTT
CASSISVNQPQHF
>NA|NA|TRBV9|TRBJ1-4
TGTGCCAGCAGCGCGGGGGGCCTTAATGAAAAACTGTTTTTT
CASSAGGLNEKLFF
>NA|many|TRBV7-2|TRBJ1-5
TGTGCCAGCAGCTTAGCTCAACGCAATCAGCCCCAGCATTTT
CASSLAQRNQPQHF
>NA|NA|TRBV7-9|TRBJ2-5
TGTGCCAGCAGCTTAGAAGAGGTCGAGACCCAGTACTTC
CASSLEEVETQYF
>TRBD1|NA|TRBV19|TRBJ2-2
TGTGCCAGTAGACGGACAGGGGTCACCGGGGAGCTGTTTTTT
CASRRTGVTGELFF
>TRBD2|few|TRBV2|TRBJ2-5
TGTGCCAGGGCTACTAGCGTAGGAGAGACCCAGTACTTC
CARATSVGETQYF
>NA|NA|TRBV11-2|TRBJ2-2
TGTGCCAGCAGCTTAGTTTTAGCCGGGGAGCTGTTTTTT
CASSLVLAGELFF
>NA|NA|TRBV30|TRBJ2-7
TGTGCCTGGAGTGTTGCCAGCTACGAGCAGTACTTC
CAWSVASYEQYF
>NA|few|TRBV28|TRBJ1-1
TGTGCCAGCAGTTTATTGGTGACATGGGGCACTGAAGCTTTCTTT
CASSLLVTWGTEAFF
>TRBD2|NA|TRBV20-1|TRBJ2-1
TGCAGTGCTAGAGGGGGGACTAGCGGGAAGCTAGGCGATGAGCAGTTCTTC
CSARGGTSGKLGDEQFF
>NA|once|TRBV7-8|TRBJ2-7
TGTGCCAGCAGCTTAGCGTGGCGGGGTAGCTCCTACGAGCAGTACTTC
CASSLAWRGSSYEQYF
>TRBD2|NA|TRBV5-1|TRBJ2-1
TGCGCCAGCAGCGACGGGACTAGCGTACATGAGCAGTTCTTC
CASSDGTSVHEQFF
>NA|once|TRBV20-1|TRBJ2-2
TGCAGTGCTAGGGGCGGCTCCACCGGGGAGCTGTTTTTT
CSARGGSTGELFF
>NA|NA|TRBV9|TRBJ1-2
TGTGCCAGCAGCGATGGGACACCTCCGCAAGGCTACACCTTC
CASSDGTPPQGYTF
>TRBD2|NA|TRBV9|TRBJ2-1
TGTGCCAGCAGCCCGGGGACTAGCGGGGGGGCCAATGAGCAGTTCTTC
CASSPGTSGGANEQFF
>NA|NA|TRBV7-2|TRBJ1-2
TGTGCCAGCAGCCTGAACTTACAGGGCCACTATGGCTACACCTTC
CASSLNLQGHYGYTF
>TRBD1|many|TRBV5-1|TRBJ1-2
TGCGCCAGCAGCGAGACAGGGAACTATGGCTACACCTTC
CASSETGNYGYTF
>TRBD1|few|TRBV20-1|TRBJ2-7
TGCAGTGCTAGAGACCGGACAGGCTACGAGCAGTACTTC
CSARDRTGYEQYF
>TRBD2|few|TRBV25-1|TRBJ2-7
TGTGCCTCTCAACTGGGGGGGGCCTACGAGCAGTACTTC
CASQLGGAYEQYF
>TRBD1|few|TRBV5-6|TRBJ2-4
TGTGCCAGCAGCACCGGGACAGTGAACATTCAGTACTTC
CASSTGTVNIQYF
>NA|many|TRBV5-5|TRBJ2-3
TGTGCCAGCAGCGAACGGACAGGCACAGATACGCAGTATTTT
CASSERTGTDTQYF
>TRBD1|NA|TRBV20-1|TRBJ2-3
TGCAGTGCTAGAGAAACAGGGGAAGGAGATACGCAGTATTTT
CSARETGEGDTQYF
>NA|few|TRBV7-2|TRBJ1-5
TGTGCCAGCAGCTCCTTTGGGGCGAGCAATCAGCCCCAGCATTTT
CASSSFGASNQPQHF
>TRBD1|NA|TRBV20-1|TRBJ2-3
TGCAGTGCTAGTATCATCGGGACAGGGGCCACAGATACGCAGTATTTT
CSASIIGTGATDTQYF
>TRBD1|few|TRBV4-3|TRBJ2-2
TGCGCCAGCAGCCAAGAGCCAGGGGGCTATTCCGGGGAGCTGTTTTTT
CASSQEPGGYSGELFF
>NA|NA|TRBV9|TRBJ2-5
TGTGCCAGCAGCGTATCTCAGGGCGGCCGAGAGACCCAGTACTTC
CASSVSQGGRETQYF
>NA|NA|TRBV4-1|TRBJ2-7
TGCGCCAGCAGCCAAGAGTCCGGTAGGGGCTACGAGCAGTACTTC
CASSQESGRGYEQYF
>TRBD1|few|TRBV10-3|TRBJ2-2
TGTGCCATTGGACAGGGTTCGATCGGGGAGCTGTTTTTT
CAIGQGSIGELFF